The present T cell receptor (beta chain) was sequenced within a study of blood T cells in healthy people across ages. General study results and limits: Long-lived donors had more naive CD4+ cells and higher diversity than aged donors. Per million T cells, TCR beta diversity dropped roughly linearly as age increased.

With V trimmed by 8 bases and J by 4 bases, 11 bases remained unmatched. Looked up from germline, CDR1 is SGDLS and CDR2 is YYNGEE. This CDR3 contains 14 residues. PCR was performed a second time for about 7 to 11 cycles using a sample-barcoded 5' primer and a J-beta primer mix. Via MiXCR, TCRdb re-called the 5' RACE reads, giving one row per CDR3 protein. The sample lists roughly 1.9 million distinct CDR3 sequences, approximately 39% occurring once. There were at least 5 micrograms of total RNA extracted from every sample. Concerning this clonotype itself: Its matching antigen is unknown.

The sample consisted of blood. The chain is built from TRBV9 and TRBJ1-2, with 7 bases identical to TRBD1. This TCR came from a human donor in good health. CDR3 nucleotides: TGTGCCAGTCAGGCCGGGACAGACTCCTATGGCTACACCTTC. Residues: CASQAGTDSYGYTF.